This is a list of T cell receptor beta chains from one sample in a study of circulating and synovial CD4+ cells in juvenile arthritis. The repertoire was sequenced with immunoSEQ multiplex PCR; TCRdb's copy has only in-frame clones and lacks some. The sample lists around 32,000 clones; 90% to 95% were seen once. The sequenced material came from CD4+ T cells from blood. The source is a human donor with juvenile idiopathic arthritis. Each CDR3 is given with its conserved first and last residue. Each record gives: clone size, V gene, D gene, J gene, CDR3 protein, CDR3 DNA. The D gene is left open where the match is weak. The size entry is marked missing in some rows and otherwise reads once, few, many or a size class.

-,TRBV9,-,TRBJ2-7,CASSVESGGTYEQYF,TGTGCCAGCAGCGTAGAAAGCGGCGGAACCTACGAGCAGTACTTC
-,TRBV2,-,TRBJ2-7,CASSVAGGPGEQYF,TGTGCCAGCAGTGTGGCAGGCGGTCCGGGGGAGCAGTACTTC
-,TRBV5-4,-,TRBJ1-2,CASSSQTRLGYTF,TGTGCCAGCAGTTCTCAGACTCGGCTTGGCTACACCTTC
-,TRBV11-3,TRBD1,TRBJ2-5,CASSRLTGVTETQYF,TGTGCCAGCAGCCGCCTGACAGGGGTGACAGAGACCCAGTACTTC
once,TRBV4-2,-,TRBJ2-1,CASSHAGAPSYNEQFF,TGTGCCAGCAGCCACGCGGGGGCCCCCTCCTACAATGAGCAGTTCTTC
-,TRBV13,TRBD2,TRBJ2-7,CASTRGGLADSSYEQYF,TGTGCCAGCACCCGGGGGGGGCTAGCGGATAGCTCCTACGAGCAGTACTTC
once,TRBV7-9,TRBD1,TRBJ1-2,CASKAAPPGQRMGGYTF,TGTGCCAGCAAGGCAGCACCACCGGGACAGAGAATGGGTGGCTACACCTTC
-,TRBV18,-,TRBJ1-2,CASSKAGVNYGYTF,TGTGCCAGCTCGAAGGCAGGGGTTAACTATGGCTACACCTTC
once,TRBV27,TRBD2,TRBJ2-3,CASRKLAGGGTDTQYF,TGTGCCAGCAGGAAACTAGCGGGAGGGGGCACAGATACGCAGTATTTT
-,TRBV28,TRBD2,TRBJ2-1,CAGRRTSGSHNEQFF,TGTGCCGGACGTAGGACTAGCGGGAGTCATAATGAGCAGTTCTTC
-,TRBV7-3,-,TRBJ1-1,CASSEVFSLIMNTEAFF,TGTGCCAGCAGCGAGGTCTTCTCATTAATTATGAACACTGAAGCTTTCTTT
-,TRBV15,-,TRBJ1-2,CATSRNRAQGYTF,TGTGCCACCAGTAGAAACAGGGCTCAAGGCTACACCTTC
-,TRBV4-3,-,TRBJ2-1,CASSRPGVYNEQFF,TGCGCCAGCAGCCGCCCGGGGGTATACAATGAGCAGTTCTTC
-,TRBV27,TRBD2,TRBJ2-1,CASRQTPGLVGNEQFF,TGTGCCAGCCGCCAAACTCCGGGACTAGTAGGGAATGAGCAGTTCTTC
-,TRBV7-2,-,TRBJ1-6,CASSRQLNSPLHF,TGTGCCAGCAGCCGACAGCTTAATTCACCCCTCCACTTT
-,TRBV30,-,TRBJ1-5,CAWSVGGGGSNQPQHF,TGTGCCTGGAGTGTAGGGGGGGGAGGTAGCAATCAGCCCCAGCATTTT
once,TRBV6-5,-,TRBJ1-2,CASSYGQGNYGYTF,TGTGCCAGCAGTTACGGTCAGGGGAACTATGGCTACACCTTC
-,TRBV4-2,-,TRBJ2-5,CASSQDLAGQETQYF,TGTGCCAGCAGCCAAGATTTGGCGGGGCAAGAGACCCAGTACTTC
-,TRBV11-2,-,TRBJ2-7,CASRLLGYHEQYF,TGTGCCAGCCGCCTACTAGGGTACCACGAGCAGTACTTC
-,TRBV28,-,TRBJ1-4,CASSRSGIEKLFF,TGTGCCAGCAGCCGCTCAGGGATTGAAAAACTGTTTTTT
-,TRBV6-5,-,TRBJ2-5,CASSLPLGTQYF,TGTGCCAGCAGTTTGCCCCTCGGGACCCAGTACTTC
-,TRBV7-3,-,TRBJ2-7,CASSLDGSTHEQYF,TGTGCCAGCAGCTTAGACGGGAGCACCCACGAGCAGTACTTC
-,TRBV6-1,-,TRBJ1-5,CASSEGRGNQPQHF,TGTGCCAGCAGTGAAGGGCGGGGCAATCAGCCCCAGCATTTT
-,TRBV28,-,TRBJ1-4,CASSSQVVTNEKLFF,TGTGCCAGCAGTTCACAGGTAGTCACTAATGAAAAACTGTTTTTT
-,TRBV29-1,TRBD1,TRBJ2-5,CSFGGTGVGETQYF,TGCAGCTTCGGTGGGACAGGGGTAGGGGAGACCCAGTACTTC
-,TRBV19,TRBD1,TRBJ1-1,CASSLSRQGAPEAFF,TGTGCCAGTAGTCTCTCCCGACAGGGGGCCCCTGAAGCTTTCTTT
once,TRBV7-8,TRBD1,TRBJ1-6,CASSLGQGGNSPLHF,TGTGCCAGCAGCTTGGGACAGGGGGGTAATTCACCCCTCCACTTT
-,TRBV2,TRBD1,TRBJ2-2,CASSERRTGWAGELFF,TGTGCCAGCAGTGAAAGGAGGACAGGGTGGGCCGGGGAGCTGTTTTTT
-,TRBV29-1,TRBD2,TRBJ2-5,CSVWVGGASKTQYF,TGCAGCGTTTGGGTCGGGGGGGCCTCGAAGACCCAGTACTTC
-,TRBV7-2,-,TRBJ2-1,CASRLAGTPLYNEQFF,TGTGCCAGCAGGCTGGCCGGGACTCCGCTTTACAATGAGCAGTTCTTC
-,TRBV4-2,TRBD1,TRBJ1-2,CASSPRQGRDPNYGYTF,TGTGCCAGCAGCCCCCGACAGGGAAGGGACCCGAACTATGGCTACACCTTC
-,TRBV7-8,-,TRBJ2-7,CASSLVGVPGAYEQYF,TGTGCCAGCAGCTTAGTTGGCGTCCCGGGGGCCTACGAGCAGTACTTC
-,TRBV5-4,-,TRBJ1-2,CASSGGEGYGYTF,TGTGCCAGCAGCGGAGGGGAGGGGTATGGCTACACCTTC
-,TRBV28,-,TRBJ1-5,CASTRDLNQPQHF,TGTGCCAGCACGCGGGACCTGAATCAGCCCCAGCATTTT
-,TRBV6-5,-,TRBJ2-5,CASSYGGARETQYF,TGTGCCAGCAGTTACGGGGGGGCACGGGAGACCCAGTACTTC
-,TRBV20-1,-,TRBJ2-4,CSVSAKNIQYF,TGCAGTGTCTCGGCCAAAAACATTCAGTACTTC
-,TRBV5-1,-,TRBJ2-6,CASSPGGTGANVLTF,TGCGCCAGCAGCCCCGGAGGAACTGGGGCCAACGTCCTGACTTTC
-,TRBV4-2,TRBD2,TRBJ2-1,CASSQDLGGLAGGPYYNEQFF,TGTGCCAGCAGCCAAGATTTGGGCGGACTAGCGGGGGGGCCCTACTACAATGAGCAGTTCTTC
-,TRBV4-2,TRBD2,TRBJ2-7,CASSQGGAGGRYEQYF,TGTGCCAGCAGCCAAGGAGGGGCGGGGGGGCGGTACGAGCAGTACTTC
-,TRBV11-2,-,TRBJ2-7,CASSQPWAGASYEQYF,TGTGCCAGCAGTCAACCCTGGGCGGGTGCCTCCTACGAGCAGTACTTC
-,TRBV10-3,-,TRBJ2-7,CAISEFVGGSYEQYF,TGTGCCATCAGTGAGTTCGTGGGAGGCTCCTACGAGCAGTACTTC
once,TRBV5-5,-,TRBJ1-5,CASSLAPYSNQPQHF,TGTGCCAGCAGCTTGGCGCCCTATAGCAATCAGCCCCAGCATTTT
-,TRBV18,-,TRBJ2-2,CASSLIEDGELFF,TGTGCCAGCTCACTTATTGAGGACGGGGAGCTGTTTTTT
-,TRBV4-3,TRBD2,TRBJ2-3,CASSQLASGGGRAITDTQYF,TGCGCCAGCAGCCAACTGGCTAGCGGGGGGGGCAGAGCAATCACAGATACGCAGTATTTT
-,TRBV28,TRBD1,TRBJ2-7,CASSRPDRVPYEQYF,TGTGCCAGCAGTCGCCCAGACAGGGTACCCTACGAGCAGTACTTC
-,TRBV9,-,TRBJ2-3,CASSVAGIADTQYF,TGTGCCAGCAGCGTAGCGGGGATCGCAGATACGCAGTATTTT
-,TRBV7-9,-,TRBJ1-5,CASSRRDSNQPQHF,TGTGCCAGCAGCCGACGGGACTCAAATCAGCCCCAGCATTTT
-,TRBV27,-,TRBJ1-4,CASSLGQGGEKLFF,TGTGCCAGCAGTTTAGGGCAGGGTGGTGAAAAACTGTTTTTT
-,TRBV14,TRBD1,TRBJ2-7,CASSQVRTGVSYEQYF,TGTGCCAGCAGCCAAGTGCGGACAGGGGTCTCCTACGAGCAGTACTTC
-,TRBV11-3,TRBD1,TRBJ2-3,CASSSGQGGTDTQYF,TGTGCCAGCAGCTCGGGACAGGGGGGTACAGATACGCAGTATTTT
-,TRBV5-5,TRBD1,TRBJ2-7,CASSLDAGQGAFEQYF,TGTGCCAGCAGCTTGGACGCGGGACAGGGGGCGTTCGAGCAGTACTTC
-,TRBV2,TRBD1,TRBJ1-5,CASSETGVQPQHF,TGTGCCAGCAGTGAGACAGGGGTTCAGCCCCAGCATTTT
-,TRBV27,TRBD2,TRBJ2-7,CASSSDPGTSGYEQYF,TGTGCCAGCAGTTCCGACCCCGGGACTAGCGGCTACGAGCAGTACTTC